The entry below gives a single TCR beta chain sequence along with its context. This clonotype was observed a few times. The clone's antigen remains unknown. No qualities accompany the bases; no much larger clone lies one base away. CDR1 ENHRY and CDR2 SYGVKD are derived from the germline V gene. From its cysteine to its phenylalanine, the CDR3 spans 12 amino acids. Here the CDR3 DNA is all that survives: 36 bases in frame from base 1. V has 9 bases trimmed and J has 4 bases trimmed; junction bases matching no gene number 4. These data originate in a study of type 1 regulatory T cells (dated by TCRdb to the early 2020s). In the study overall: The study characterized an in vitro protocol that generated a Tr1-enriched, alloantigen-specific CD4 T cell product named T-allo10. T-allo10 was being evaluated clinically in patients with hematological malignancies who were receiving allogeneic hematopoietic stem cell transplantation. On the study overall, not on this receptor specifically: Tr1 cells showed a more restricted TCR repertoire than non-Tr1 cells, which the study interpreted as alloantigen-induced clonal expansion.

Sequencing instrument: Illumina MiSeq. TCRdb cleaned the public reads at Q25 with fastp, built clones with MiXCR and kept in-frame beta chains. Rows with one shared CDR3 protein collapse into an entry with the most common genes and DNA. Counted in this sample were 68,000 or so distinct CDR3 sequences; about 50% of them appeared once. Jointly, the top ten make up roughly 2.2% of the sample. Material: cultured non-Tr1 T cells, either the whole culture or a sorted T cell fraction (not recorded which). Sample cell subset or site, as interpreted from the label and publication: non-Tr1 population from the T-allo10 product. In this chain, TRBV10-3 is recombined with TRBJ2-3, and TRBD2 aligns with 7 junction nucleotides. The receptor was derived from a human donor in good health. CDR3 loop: CAISSGADTQYF. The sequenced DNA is TGTGCCATTTCTAGCGGCGCAGATACGCAGTATTTT.